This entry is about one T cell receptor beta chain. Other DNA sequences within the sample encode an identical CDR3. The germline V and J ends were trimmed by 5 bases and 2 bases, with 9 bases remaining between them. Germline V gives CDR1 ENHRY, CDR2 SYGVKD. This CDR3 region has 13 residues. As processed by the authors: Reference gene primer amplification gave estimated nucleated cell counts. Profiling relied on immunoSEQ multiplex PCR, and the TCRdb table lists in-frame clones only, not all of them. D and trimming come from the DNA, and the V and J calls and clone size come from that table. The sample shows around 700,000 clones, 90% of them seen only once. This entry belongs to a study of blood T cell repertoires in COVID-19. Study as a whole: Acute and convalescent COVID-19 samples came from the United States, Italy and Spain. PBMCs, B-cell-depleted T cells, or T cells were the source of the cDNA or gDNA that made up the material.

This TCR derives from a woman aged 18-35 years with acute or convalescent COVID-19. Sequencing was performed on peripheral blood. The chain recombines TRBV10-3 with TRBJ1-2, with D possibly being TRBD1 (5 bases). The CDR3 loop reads CAISKQVNYGYTF. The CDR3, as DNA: TGTGCCATCAGTAAACAGGTGAACTATGGCTACACCTTC.